A selection of T cell receptor beta chains follows, all from one sample in a study of identical twins. TCRdb processed the 5' RACE reads anew with MiXCR; each CDR3 protein has one entry. This sample has around 510,000 distinct CDR3 sequences, with roughly an eighth found just once. These data also formed part of another study, on yellow fever vaccine responses in identical twins.

Sequenced material: CD4+ T cells sorted from blood. The receptors stem from a woman under 30 in good health. The CDR3 runs from the conserved cysteine through the conserved F or W. D genes are given only for firm matches. The size entry is marked missing in some rows and otherwise reads once, few, many or a size class.

TRBV6-5	TRBJ1-5	.	few	TGTGCCAGCGGGTATAGCAATCAGCCCCAGCATTTT	CASGYSNQPQHF
TRBV5-1	TRBJ2-3	TRBD1	.	TGCGCCAGCAGCCCAAGGGCGGACAGGACCGCTACAGATACGCAGTATTTT	CASSPRADRTATDTQYF
TRBV12-3/TRBV12-4	TRBJ2-3	TRBD2	.	TGTGCCAGCAGTTCCCCGGGGGGGCCCCCAGATACGCAGTATTTT	CASSSPGGPPDTQYF
TRBV30	TRBJ2-3	.	few	TGTGCCTGGAGGGAGTCGGGCACAGATACGCAGTATTTT	CAWRESGTDTQYF
TRBV9	TRBJ2-3	TRBD2	.	TGTGCCAGCAGCGTAACGGCGGGGGGGATAACAGATACGCAGTATTTT	CASSVTAGGITDTQYF
TRBV4-3	TRBJ2-3	.	few	TGCGCCAGCAGCCAAGGAGCCCTCTTACGCACAGATACGCAGTATTTT	CASSQGALLRTDTQYF
TRBV15	TRBJ2-1	TRBD1	.	TGTGCCACCAGCAGAGATCTAGCAGGGGGTGACGATGAGCAGTTCTTC	CATSRDLAGGDDEQFF
TRBV5-1	TRBJ2-2	.	many	TGCGCCAGCAGCTCGCAATCGTTTCGAAACACCGGGGAGCTGTTTTTT	CASSSQSFRNTGELFF
TRBV5-1	TRBJ2-5	.	.	TGCGCCAGCAGCTTCGCCGGGACATTGGTCGAGACCCAGTACTTC	CASSFAGTLVETQYF
TRBV12-3/TRBV12-4	TRBJ2-3	.	few	TGTGCCAGCCGGAATGGAGACGGGACTTACACAGATACGCAGTATTTT	CASRNGDGTYTDTQYF
TRBV7-8	TRBJ2-7	.	.	TGTGCCACCTACAGGGAACCTCAGATCTCCTACGAGCAGTACTTC	CATYREPQISYEQYF
TRBV27	TRBJ1-5	TRBD1	few	TGTGCCGTTTCCCCGGACAGGGAGCAGCCCCAGCATTTT	CAVSPDREQPQHF
TRBV25-1	TRBJ2-7	.	few	TGTGCCAGCTCTACCCCCAATGTCCACGAGCAGTACTTC	CASSTPNVHEQYF
TRBV6-2/TRBV6-3	TRBJ2-3	.	.	TGTGCCAGCAGGGTGGCAGGGAGCACAGATACGCAGTATTTT	CASRVAGSTDTQYF
TRBV28	TRBJ1-5	TRBD1	.	TGTGCCAGCAGTTTATGGATCGGACAGGGCCGCCAGCCCCAGCATTTT	CASSLWIGQGRQPQHF
TRBV20-1	TRBJ2-7	TRBD2	few	TGCAGTGCTGCACCGGGCGGGGGGGCCTACGAGCAGTACTTC	CSAAPGGGAYEQYF
TRBV24-1	TRBJ2-1	.	.	TGTGCCACCAGTGACACACCGAGGACAGGGAGGGGTGAGCAGTTCTTC	CATSDTPRTGRGEQFF
TRBV5-1	TRBJ2-6	.	.	TGCGCCAGCAGCTTGGATCCCAGGGCTGGGGCCAACGTCCTGACTTTC	CASSLDPRAGANVLTF
TRBV29-1	TRBJ1-1	.	few	TGCAGCGCCGATACAGGGAAGAGGAACACTGAAGCTTTCTTT	CSADTGKRNTEAFF
TRBV6-4	TRBJ1-1	.	.	TGTGCCAGCAGTGCCAGGGACACTGAAGCTTTCTTT	CASSARDTEAFF
TRBV6-5	TRBJ2-6	.	.	TGTGCCAGCAGTTACTCCTTCGGATCCGGGGCCAACGTCCTGACTTTC	CASSYSFGSGANVLTF
TRBV7-3	TRBJ2-3	.	.	TGTGCCAGCAGCTCCCTAGATCCTAGCACAGATACGCAGTATTTT	CASSSLDPSTDTQYF
TRBV7-9	TRBJ1-3	.	few	TGTGCCAGCAGTGGAGGGTCTGCTGGAAACACCATATATTTT	CASSGGSAGNTIYF
TRBV2	TRBJ2-5	.	.	TGTGCCAGCAGTCGGGTCCTCCGTGGAGAGACCCAGTACTTC	CASSRVLRGETQYF
TRBV10-3	TRBJ2-1	.	few	TGTGCCATCAGTGAGTCGACAAAGGGGGGGCCGATTTATGAGCAGTTCTTC	CAISESTKGGPIYEQFF
TRBV6-5	TRBJ2-7	.	.	TGTGCCAGCAGTTACTCGCCCACAGGGTTTTACGAGCAGTACTTC	CASSYSPTGFYEQYF
TRBV12-3/TRBV12-4	TRBJ1-1	TRBD1	.	TGTGCCAGCACCCCGACAGGGGTTGGTACTGAAGCTTTCTTT	CASTPTGVGTEAFF